The clone carrying this T cell receptor beta chain is a singleton in its sample. This CDR3 spans 15 amino acids. Trimming cost V 0 bases and J 7 bases, with 15 bases left between them. Germline-derived CDR1 and CDR2 are MNHEY and SVGAGI. Some clones are missing from TCRdb's copy, which holds only in-frame ones; the method was immunoSEQ multiplex PCR. The sample records roughly 330,000 clones, about 85% being singletons. This sample is part of a study of cytomegalovirus exposure and HLA in healthy donors. This receptor was obtained from a woman aged 30 to 39 in good health and CMV-seropositive. The specimen sequenced was PBMCs. The V call is TRBV6-5, the J call TRBJ1-1, with D perhaps TRBD1 (5 bases). CDR3 DNA sequence: TGTGCCAGCAGTTACTCGACTTCCCAGGGTGGTGAAGCTTTCTTT. Its protein product is CASSYSTSQGGEAFF.